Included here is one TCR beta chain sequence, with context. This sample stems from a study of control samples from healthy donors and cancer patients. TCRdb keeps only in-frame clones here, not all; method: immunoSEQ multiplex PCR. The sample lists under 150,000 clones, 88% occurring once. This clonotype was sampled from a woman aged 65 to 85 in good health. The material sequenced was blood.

In DNA form, the CDR3 reads TGTGCCAGCAGCTCTTTTACAGGCTATGGCTACACCTTC. This gives the protein CASSSFTGYGYTF. The chain recombines TRBV11-2 with TRBJ1-2; tentative D call: TRBD1 (5 bases). CDR3 size: 13 residues. With 4 bases removed from V and 4 bases from J, the gap between germline ends came to 10 bases. CDR1 is SGHAT and CDR2 is FQNNGV in the germline V gene.